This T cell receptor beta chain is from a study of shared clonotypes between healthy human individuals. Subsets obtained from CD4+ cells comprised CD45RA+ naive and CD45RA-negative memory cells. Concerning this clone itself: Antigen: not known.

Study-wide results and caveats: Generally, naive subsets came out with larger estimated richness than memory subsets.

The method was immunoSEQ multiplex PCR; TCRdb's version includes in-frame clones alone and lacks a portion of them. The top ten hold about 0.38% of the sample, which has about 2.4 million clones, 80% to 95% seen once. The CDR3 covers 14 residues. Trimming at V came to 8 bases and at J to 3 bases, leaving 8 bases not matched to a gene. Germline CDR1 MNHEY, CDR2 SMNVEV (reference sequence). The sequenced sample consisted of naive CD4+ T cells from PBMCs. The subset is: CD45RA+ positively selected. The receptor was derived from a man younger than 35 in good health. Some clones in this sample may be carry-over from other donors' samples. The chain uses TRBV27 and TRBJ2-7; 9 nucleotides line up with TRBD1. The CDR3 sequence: CASRKWGQGYEQYF. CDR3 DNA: TGTGCCAGCCGGAAATGGGGACAGGGCTACGAGCAGTACTTC.